This T cell receptor (beta chain) appears in the sequencing data of a study of blood T cell repertoires in COVID-19. Trimming at V came to 10 bases and at J to 7 bases, leaving 7 bases not matched to a gene. The CDR3 runs 13 residues. CDR1 and CDR2 from the germline V gene are LNHDA and SQIVND (reference sequence). Only in-frame clones appear in the TCRdb table, and some are missing; sequencing was by immunoSEQ multiplex PCR. This table has about 230,000 clones, roughly 85% appearing once. The chain is built from TRBV19 and TRBJ1-5, with 10 bases that match TRBD1. The TCR was taken from an older woman with active or convalescent COVID-19. Material for sequencing was peripheral blood. The CDR3 coding sequence is TGTGCCACGACAGGGGGCGGGTTCCAGCCCCAGCATTTT. Translation: CATTGGGFQPQHF.